This TCR beta chain stems from a study of T cells in Graves' hyperthyroidism and ophthalmopathy. It was RNA transcripts that yielded the amplified TCR beta CDR3 regions. First-round RT-PCR of the TCR CDR3 relied on the HTBI primer set. TCRdb independently ran MiXCR on the multiplex PCR reads; one entry per CDR3 protein. This sample yields roughly 580,000 distinct CDR3 sequences, of which 40% to 55% are seen a single time; roughly 8.2% belongs to the top ten. This clonotype showed up just a few times. Each diagnosis drew on symptoms, thyroxine, TRAb, thyroid ultrasound and orbital computed tomography findings. Looked up from germline, CDR1 is KGHDR and CDR2 is SFDVKD. This CDR3 is built from 16 residues.

Sequenced sample: peripheral blood or thyroid tissue (not recorded which). This chain connects TRBV24-1 to TRBJ2-7; 15 bases line up with TRBD2. The closer fit of TRBJ2-1 to the DNA end suggests the J call may be wrong. The clonotype was recovered from a woman under 30 with Graves' hyperthyroidism. The CDR3 region is CATSDPGLAGGAEQFF. The DNA of the CDR3 is TGTGCCACCAGTGACCCGGGACTAGCGGGAGGAGCTGAGCAGTTCTTC.